These T cell receptor beta chains were read from a single sample in a study of a mutant IDH1 vaccine in newly diagnosed glioma. This table comes from immunoSEQ multiplex PCR, and its TCRdb copy is limited to in-frame clones, with some not included. Among around 40,000 clones listed, approximately 79% were seen once. These receptors are not linked to any known antigen. Material: PBMCs, obtained from a glioma patient whose treatment included an IDH1 peptide vaccine. Receptor source: a man aged 18 to 29 with glioma. Some clones in this sample may be carry-over from other donors' samples. The CDR3 runs from the conserved cysteine through the conserved F or W. D genes are given only for firm matches. For some rows the clone size is stated as once, few or many, or as a class when expanded; others skip it.

j_call	v_call	cdr3_length	d_call	clone_size	cdr3_nt	cdr3_aa
TRBJ2-1	TRBV7-2	13	.	few	TGTGCCAGCAGCTTAGGAGGCGAAAATGAGCAGTTCTTC	CASSLGGENEQFF
TRBJ1-1	TRBV6-5	14	.	.	TGTGCCAGCAGCCCGACAGAGATTAACACTGAAGCTTTCTTT	CASSPTEINTEAFF
TRBJ2-7	TRBV27	14	TRBD2	.	TGTGCCAGCAGTTCGGGACTAGCGGGGAGGGAGCAGTACTTC	CASSSGLAGREQYF
TRBJ1-3	TRBV2	14	.	.	TGTGCCAGCAGTGAAGGGGTGGCTGGAAACACCATATATTTT	CASSEGVAGNTIYF
TRBJ1-5	TRBV5-1	14	.	.	TGCGCCAGCAGCTTCGCGGGACTCAATCAGCCCCAGCATTTT	CASSFAGLNQPQHF
TRBJ2-7	TRBV15	17	.	.	TGTGCCACCAGCAGAGATGTGGACCTAGGAGAATACTACGAGCAGTACTTC	CATSRDVDLGEYYEQYF
TRBJ1-2	TRBV19	12	.	.	TGTGCCAGTACAAGGACGAACTATGGCTACACCTTC	CASTRTNYGYTF
TRBJ1-4	TRBV5-3	14	.	.	TGTGCCAGAAGCACAAACAGGGTAAGCGAAAAACTGTTTTTT	CARSTNRVSEKLFF
TRBJ1-1	TRBV18	14	.	.	TGTGCCAGCTCACAAGGGATCGCAGACACTGAAGCTTTCTTT	CASSQGIADTEAFF
TRBJ1-2	TRBV30	12	TRBD1	.	TGTGCCTGGAGTATGACAGGGAATGGCTACACCTTC	CAWSMTGNGYTF
TRBJ1-2	TRBV18	13	.	.	TGTGCCAGCTCACCGGACAGAAACTATGGCTACACCTTC	CASSPDRNYGYTF
TRBJ2-7	TRBV6-5	15	.	once	TGTGCCAGCAGCCACAGTTCCCTAGGGTCCTACGAGCAGTACTTC	CASSHSSLGSYEQYF
TRBJ1-2	TRBV29-1	13	TRBD1	.	TGCAGCGTTGACTTCACAGGGGTCTATGGCTACACCTTC	CSVDFTGVYGYTF
TRBJ2-3	TRBV27	13	.	.	TGTGCCAGCACGAGCGTCCCCACAGATACGCAGTATTTT	CASTSVPTDTQYF
TRBJ2-7	TRBV20-1	10	.	.	TGCAGTGCTAGAGAGGAAGAGCAGTACTTC	CSAREEEQYF
TRBJ2-7	TRBV5-6	14	.	.	TGTGCCAGCAGCTTTACTGGACGGCTATACGAGCAGTACTTC	CASSFTGRLYEQYF
TRBJ1-2	TRBV23-1	16	TRBD1	.	TGCGCCAGCAGTCAATCCTCCGGACAGGGGCAGACTGGCTACACCTTC	CASSQSSGQGQTGYTF
TRBJ1-2	TRBV19	14	.	.	TGTGCCAGTAGTATATTGACAGAAGACTATGGCTACACCTTC	CASSILTEDYGYTF
TRBJ1-1	TRBV15	15	TRBD1	.	TGTGCCACCAGCAGGGACAGGGTAGCGAACACTGAAGCTTTCTTT	CATSRDRVANTEAFF
TRBJ2-7	TRBV4-3	15	.	.	TGCGCCAGCAGCCAAGAACCGTGGGGGGCCCACGAGCAGTACTTC	CASSQEPWGAHEQYF
TRBJ1-5	TRBV2	11	.	few	TGTGCCAGCAGTGATTCGACACCCCAGCATTTT	CASSDSTPQHF
TRBJ1-2	TRBV6-4	13	TRBD1	.	TGTGCCAGCAGACAGGGGAATGGCTATGGCTACACCTTC	CASRQGNGYGYTF
TRBJ2-5	TRBV9	15	TRBD1	.	TGTGCCAGCAGCCCAGGGACAGGGGTTTACGAGACCCAGTACTTC	CASSPGTGVYETQYF
TRBJ2-5	TRBV30	12	.	once	TGTGCCTGGAGCCTGAGGGGGGAGACCCAGTACTTC	CAWSLRGETQYF
TRBJ2-1	TRBV6-5	13	.	.	TGTGCCAGCAGTCACGGAAGGGGACACCCAGGGTTCTTC	CASSHGRGHPGFF
TRBJ2-7	TRBV27	14	TRBD2	.	TGTGCCAGCAGTTTTAAAGCGGGAAGGTACGAGCAGTACTTC	CASSFKAGRYEQYF
TRBJ1-1	TRBV7-6	14	.	.	TGTGCCAGCAGCTTAGGCCAGGGGAACACTGAAGCTTTCTTT	CASSLGQGNTEAFF
TRBJ2-7	TRBV6-5	13	.	.	TGTGCCAGCAGTCCCAGGGGTATGGGGGAGCAGTACTTC	CASSPRGMGEQYF
TRBJ2-5	TRBV5-1	16	TRBD1	.	TGCGCCAGCAGCTTAACCGGGACAGGGGGTATGGAGACCCAGTACTTC	CASSLTGTGGMETQYF
TRBJ1-1	TRBV28	14	.	.	TGTGCCAGCGGAGAGTTCGGGTGGAACACTGAAGCTTTCTTT	CASGEFGWNTEAFF
TRBJ1-1	TRBV7-9	14	.	.	TGTGCCAGCAGCTTAGAGGACGAGGCCACTGAAGCTTTCTTT	CASSLEDEATEAFF
TRBJ2-7	TRBV7-6	14	.	.	TGTGCCAGCAGCAACAGACCAGGGGACCACGAGCAGTACTTC	CASSNRPGDHEQYF
TRBJ1-1	TRBV27	15	.	few	TGTGCCAGCAGGCGGTTGGGCAGTTTGAACACTGAAGCTTTCTTT	CASRRLGSLNTEAFF
TRBJ2-3	TRBV15	17	.	.	TGTGCCACCTCGAGATCGACAGGACCCTCTAGCACAGATACGCAGTATTTT	CATSRSTGPSSTDTQYF
TRBJ2-2	TRBV5-6	19	TRBD2	.	TGTGCCAGCAGCCAAACTAGCGGGAGAGTGCAGGGGAACACCGGGGAGCTGTTTTTT	CASSQTSGRVQGNTGELFF
TRBJ1-5	TRBV5-8	15	.	.	TGTGCCAGCAGCCCGACGACAGGCTCACAGCAGCCCCAGCATTTT	CASSPTTGSQQPQHF
TRBJ1-3	TRBV5-1	15	.	.	TGCGCCAGCAGCTTGGATCTGGGTTCTGGAAACACCATATATTTT	CASSLDLGSGNTIYF
TRBJ1-3	TRBV12-5	14	.	.	TGTGCTAGTGGTTTGTACAGGGCAGGAAACACCATATATTTT	CASGLYRAGNTIYF
TRBJ1-3	TRBV5-1	14	.	once	TGCGCCAGCAGCTTGGCGGGGGCTGGAAACACCATATATTTT	CASSLAGAGNTIYF